A single sample gave rise to the 13 T cell receptor beta chains below, sequenced in a study of blood T cell repertoires in COVID-19. Method: immunoSEQ multiplex PCR; TCRdb's copy keeps in-frame clones and lacks some. The repertoire has under 45,000 clones, around 78% of them found once; the top ten carry approximately 32%. What was sequenced was peripheral blood. Receptors were obtained from a man aged 55-75 years with acute or convalescent COVID-19.

This clone was counted only a few times. The V gene is TRBV7-9, the J gene TRBJ1-1; D remains unclear. This CDR3 is 14 amino acids long. Trimming pared 2 bases from V and 1 base from J, leaving 8 bases between. The germline V gene has CDR1 SEHNR and CDR2 FQNEAQ (reference sequence). CDR3 nucleotide sequence: TGTGCCAGCAGCTTACCGACGGGGAACACTGAAGCTTTCTTT. Protein: CASSLPTGNTEAFF.

The J gene is TRBJ2-7, the V gene TRBV6-5; D might be TRBD2 (6 bases). Trimming cost V 7 bases and J 6 bases, with 19 bases left between them. CDR3 length: 14 amino acids. In germline, CDR1 is MNHEY, CDR2 SVGAGI. The CDR3 region is CASTPSGSTGEQYF. The CDR3 DNA sequence: TGTGCCAGCACCCCAAGCGGGTCTACGGGCGAGCAGTACTTC.

The genes are TRBV19 and TRBJ2-5, with D perhaps TRBD1 (6 bases). The CDR3 consists of 14 residues. CDR1 LNHDA and CDR2 SQIVND come from the germline V gene (reference sequence). Between the trimmed V and J ends, which lost 2 bases and 7 bases, there was a span of 14 bases. The CDR3 loop is CASSISAGDGTQYF. CDR3 nucleotide sequence: TGTGCCAGTAGTATAAGTGCAGGGGACGGGACCCAGTACTTC. The variable domain in full, with the rest retrieved from reference TRBV19 and TRBJ2-5, is DGGITQSPKYLFRKEGQNVTLSCEQNLNHDAMYWYRQDPGQGLRLIYYSQIVNDFQKGDIAEGYSVSREKKESFPLTVTSAQKNPTAFYLCASSISAGDGTQYFGPGTRLLVL.

V gene TRBV7-2 combines with J gene TRBJ1-1; a weak D match, TRBD1 (5 bases). V was trimmed by 1 base and J by 1 base, leaving 13 bases between them. The length of the CDR3 is 16 residues. Looked up from germline, CDR1 is SGHTA and CDR2 is FQGNSA. The chain's CDR3 is CASSLEGRDRNTEAFF. The CDR3 DNA reads as TGTGCCAGCAGCTTAGAGGGGCGGGATAGGAACACTGAAGCTTTCTTT.

The CDR3 DNA sequence: TGCGCCAGCAGCCAAGATTCGGGCGGACACTACGAGCAGTACTTC. Translation gives CASSQDSGGHYEQYF. The rearrangement uses TRBV4-3 and TRBJ2-7; possible D gene TRBD1, 5 bases. The CDR3 totals 15 residues. V shed 0 bases and J shed 3 bases, with 12 bases lying between them. Germline V lookup: CDR1 LGHNA, CDR2 YSLEER.

This clone was detected many times. The genes are TRBV7-8 and TRBJ2-5; 15 bases are a match to TRBD2. The CDR3 consists of 17 residues. J lost 4 bases, V lost 1 base, and 4 bases had no gene match. Germline CDR1 SGHVS, CDR2 FQNEAQ. The DNA for the CDR3 is TGTGCCAGCAGCTTAGTACCGGGACTAGCGGGAGGAGAGACCCAGTACTTC. The encoded protein is CASSLVPGLAGGETQYF.

This chain connects TRBV19 to TRBJ2-5; 15 bases align to TRBD2. Trimming cost V 4 bases and J 5 bases; bases outside gene matches: 11. The CDR3 has 18 amino acids. The germline gives CDR1 LNHDA, CDR2 SQIVND (reference sequence). The CDR3 reads CASSTLGLAGGSVETQYF. The DNA of the CDR3 is TGTGCCAGTAGTACGTTGGGACTAGCGGGAGGTTCCGTGGAGACCCAGTACTTC.

This sequence joins TRBV5-1 and TRBJ2-1; no reliable D call. Trimming took 1 base from V and 7 from J, leaving 9 bases between them. The CDR3 spans 13 residues. The germline CDR1 and CDR2 sequences are SGHRS and YFSETQ. CDR3: CASSLLANNEQFF. DNA for the CDR3: TGCGCCAGCAGCTTGTTGGCAAATAATGAGCAGTTCTTC.

The chain recombines TRBV5-1 with TRBJ1-1; 7 nucleotides line up with TRBD1. Germline V gene lookup returns CDR1 SGHRS and CDR2 YFSETQ. The CDR3 runs to 15 residues. V was clipped by 4 bases and J by 8 bases; unmatched bases: 14. The chain's CDR3 is CASSPGQVILREAFF. CDR3 nucleotides: TGCGCCAGCAGCCCCGGACAGGTCATTTTGCGGGAAGCTTTCTTT.

The V and J genes are TRBV11-3 and TRBJ2-4; possibly TRBD1 for D (7 bases). Germline loops: CDR1 SGHNT, CDR2 YENEEA. The V and J ends lost 5 bases and 0 bases respectively, with 26 bases between them. This CDR3 comprises 20 residues. The CDR3 DNA is TGTGCCAGCAGCCCCACGGGACAGTTGAATTGGGAGGTAGCCAAAAACATTCAGTACTTC. It yields the protein CASSPTGQLNWEVAKNIQYF.

The V call is TRBV27, the J call TRBJ2-3; 10 nucleotides agree with TRBD1. Germline V gene sequence: CDR1 MNHEY, CDR2 SMNVEV (reference sequence). CDR3 size: 21 residues. V gave up 5 bases and J gave up 0 bases; unmatched junction bases: 20. CDR3 protein: CASSQRGGTGVVGASTDTQYF. The CDR3, as DNA: TGTGCCAGCAGTCAAAGGGGCGGGACAGGGGTGGTAGGGGCGAGCACAGATACGCAGTATTTT.

The chain employs TRBV2 and TRBJ1-3; possible D gene TRBD1, 5 bases. The CDR3 loop spans 13 amino acids. Trimming took off 2 bases at V and 3 bases at J, with 5 bases between the two ends. CDR1 and CDR2 from the germline V gene are SNHLY and FYNNEI. The CDR3 sequence is CASSEQGGNTIYF. CDR3 DNA: TGTGCCAGCAGTGAACAGGGTGGAAACACCATATATTTT.

J is TRBJ1-2 and V is TRBV3-1 (or the pseudogene TRBV3-2); the D is unclear. Germline V gives CDR1 LGHDT, CDR2 YNNKEL (reference sequence). V lost 1 base to trimming and J lost 4 bases, with 10 bases between them. This CDR3 region has 14 residues. The CDR3 DNA follows: TGTGCCAGCAGCCAAGTGCAGGCTGCCTATGGCTACACCTTC. Its translation is CASSQVQAAYGYTF.